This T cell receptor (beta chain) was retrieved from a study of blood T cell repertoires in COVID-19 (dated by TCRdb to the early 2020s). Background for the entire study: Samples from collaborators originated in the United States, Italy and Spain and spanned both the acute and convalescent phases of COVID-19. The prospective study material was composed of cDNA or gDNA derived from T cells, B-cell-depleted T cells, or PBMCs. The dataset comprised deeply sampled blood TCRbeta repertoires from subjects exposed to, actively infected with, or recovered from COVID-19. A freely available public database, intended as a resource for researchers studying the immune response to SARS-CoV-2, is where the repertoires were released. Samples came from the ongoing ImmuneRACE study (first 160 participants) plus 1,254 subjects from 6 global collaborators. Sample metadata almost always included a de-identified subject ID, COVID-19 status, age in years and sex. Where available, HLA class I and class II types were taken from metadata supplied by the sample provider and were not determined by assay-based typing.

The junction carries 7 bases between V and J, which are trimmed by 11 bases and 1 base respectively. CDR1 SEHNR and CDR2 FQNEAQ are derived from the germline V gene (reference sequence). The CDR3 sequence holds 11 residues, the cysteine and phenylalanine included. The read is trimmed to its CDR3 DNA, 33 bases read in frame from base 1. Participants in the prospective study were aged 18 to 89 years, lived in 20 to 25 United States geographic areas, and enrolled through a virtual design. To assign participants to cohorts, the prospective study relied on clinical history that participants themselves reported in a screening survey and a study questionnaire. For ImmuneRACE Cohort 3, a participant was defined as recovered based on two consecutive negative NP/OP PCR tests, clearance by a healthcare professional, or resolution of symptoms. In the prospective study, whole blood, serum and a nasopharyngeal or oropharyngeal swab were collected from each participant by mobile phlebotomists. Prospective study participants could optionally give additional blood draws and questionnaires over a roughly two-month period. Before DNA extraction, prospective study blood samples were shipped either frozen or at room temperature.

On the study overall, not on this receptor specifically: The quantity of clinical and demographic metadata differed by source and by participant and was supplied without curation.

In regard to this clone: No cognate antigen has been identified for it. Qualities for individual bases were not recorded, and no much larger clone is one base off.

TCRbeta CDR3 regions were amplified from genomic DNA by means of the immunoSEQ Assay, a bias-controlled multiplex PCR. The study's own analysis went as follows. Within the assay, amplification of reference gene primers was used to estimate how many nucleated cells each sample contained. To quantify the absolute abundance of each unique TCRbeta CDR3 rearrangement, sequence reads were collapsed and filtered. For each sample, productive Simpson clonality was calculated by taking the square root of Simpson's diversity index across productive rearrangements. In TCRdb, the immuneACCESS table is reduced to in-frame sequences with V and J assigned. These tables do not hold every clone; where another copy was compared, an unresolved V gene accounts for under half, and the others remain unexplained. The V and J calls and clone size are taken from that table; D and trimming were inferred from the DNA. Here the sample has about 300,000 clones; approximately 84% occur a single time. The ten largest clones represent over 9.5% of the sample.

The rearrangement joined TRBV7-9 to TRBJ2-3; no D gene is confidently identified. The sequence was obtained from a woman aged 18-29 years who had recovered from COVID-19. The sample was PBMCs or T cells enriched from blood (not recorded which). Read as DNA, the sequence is TGTGCCGGCCAAGGCACAGATACGCAGTATTTT. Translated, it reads CAGQGTDTQYF.